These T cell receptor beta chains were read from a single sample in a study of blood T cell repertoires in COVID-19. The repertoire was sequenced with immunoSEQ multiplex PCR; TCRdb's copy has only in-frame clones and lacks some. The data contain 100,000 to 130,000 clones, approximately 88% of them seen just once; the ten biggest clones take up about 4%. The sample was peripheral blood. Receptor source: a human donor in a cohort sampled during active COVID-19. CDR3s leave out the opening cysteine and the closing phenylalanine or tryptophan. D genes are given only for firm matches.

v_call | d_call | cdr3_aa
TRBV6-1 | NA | ASRHSDSGNTIY
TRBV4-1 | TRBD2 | ASSQVRLASSTDTQY
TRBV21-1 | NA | ASTLQFYSNQPQH
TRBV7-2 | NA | ASSIQKNTEAF
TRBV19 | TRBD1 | ASSTDRGRQPQH
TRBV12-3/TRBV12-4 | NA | ASSASFTDTQY
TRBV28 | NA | ASSLSVRLFV
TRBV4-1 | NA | ASSQFVQGNTEAF
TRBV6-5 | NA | ASEGGVDEQF
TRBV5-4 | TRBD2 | ASSIAGTSNEQF
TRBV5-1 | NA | ASSLGQEYNEQF
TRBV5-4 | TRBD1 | ASRLWTGATNYGYT
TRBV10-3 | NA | AIRQEPYEQY
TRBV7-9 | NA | ASTWWGSGDTEAF
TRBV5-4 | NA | ASSLLSATESYGYT
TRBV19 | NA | ASSIEGDEAF
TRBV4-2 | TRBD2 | ASSQDWLAGGHGEQF
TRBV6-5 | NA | ASSYLGQGSEKLF
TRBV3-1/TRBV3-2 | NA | ASSQGATWNTEAF
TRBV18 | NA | ASSPGAEASNQPQH
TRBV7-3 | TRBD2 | ASRLTSGSVGADTQY
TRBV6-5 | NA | ASSYSTQGPYGYT
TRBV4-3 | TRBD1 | ASSQGQGWTDTQY
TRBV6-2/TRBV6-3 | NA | ASSYSSQTDYNSPLH